This T cell receptor (beta chain) was sequenced in a study of cytomegalovirus exposure and HLA in healthy donors. Researchers ran the PCR with 60 Vbeta and 13 Jbeta primers. Sequencing used immunoSEQ multiplex PCR; TCRdb keeps in-frame clones, though not all of them. The sample comprises fewer than 150,000 clones, roughly four fifths of which are singletons, and under 2.5% rests with the top ten. About this clone itself: One end of the junction is discordant with germline, which a read error may explain.

Germline CDR1 and CDR2: SEHNR and FQNEAQ (reference sequence). CDR3 size: 13 residues. The gene calls are TRBV7-9 and TRBJ2-1; the D is unclear. The sample taken for sequencing was PBMCs. This clonotype originated in a man aged 25 to 45 in good health and CMV-seronegative. In DNA form, the CDR3 reads TGTGCCAGCAGCTTAGTCTCCGACAATGAGCAGTTCTTC. Its translation is CASSLVSDNEQFF.